Listed below are T cell receptor beta chains from one sample, sequenced in a study of T cell responses to AZD1222 COVID-19 vaccine. The method was immunoSEQ multiplex PCR; TCRdb's version includes in-frame clones alone and lacks a portion of them. The sample holds approximately 130,000 clones; around 90% are singletons and the top ten take roughly 4.2%. The starting material was peripheral blood, obtained 28 days after the second dose of the MenACWY control vaccine. The receptors were sampled from an adult who received the MenACWY meningococcal vaccine as a control. Both conserved end residues are part of each CDR3. The D gene is left open where the match is weak. For some rows the clone size is stated as once, few or many, or as a class when expanded; others skip it.

abundance	d_gene	v_gene	j_gene	CDR3aa	CDR3nt
-	-	TRBV6-5	TRBJ2-7	CASSLGPTYEQYF	TGTGCCAGCAGCTTAGGACCGACCTACGAGCAGTACTTC
-	TRBD2	TRBV5-5	TRBJ2-3	CASSLRISGGGASTDTQYF	TGTGCCAGCAGCTTGAGGATCAGCGGCGGGGGGGCCAGCACAGATACGCAGTATTTT
-	-	TRBV5-6	TRBJ2-5	CASSSGTAQETQYF	TGTGCCAGCAGCTCCGGGACGGCCCAAGAGACCCAGTACTTC
-	TRBD1	TRBV7-6	TRBJ1-4	CASSWGQGREKLFF	TGTGCCAGCAGCTGGGGACAGGGGAGAGAAAAACTGTTTTTT
-	TRBD2	TRBV5-1	TRBJ2-7	CASSMTSGSYEQYF	TGCGCCAGCAGCATGACTAGCGGGAGCTACGAGCAGTACTTC
-	TRBD1	TRBV6-5	TRBJ2-7	CASSYSTGIEQYF	TGTGCCAGCAGTTACTCGACAGGGATCGAGCAGTACTTC
-	-	TRBV14	TRBJ1-3	CASSHRQAISGNTIYF	TGTGCCAGCAGCCACCGACAGGCGATCTCTGGAAACACCATATATTTT
-	TRBD1	TRBV19	TRBJ1-1	CASSKTGGTEAFF	TGTGCCAGTAGTAAAACAGGGGGCACTGAAGCTTTCTTT
-	-	TRBV27	TRBJ2-1	CASTSRLGLRNEQFF	TGTGCCAGCACCTCCCGGCTAGGCTTACGGAATGAGCAGTTCTTC
once	-	TRBV6-2/TRBV6-3	TRBJ1-4	CASNPGEGADNEKLFF	TGTGCCAGCAACCCTGGGGAAGGGGCGGATAATGAAAAACTGTTTTTT
-	-	TRBV9	TRBJ2-3	CASSVGLASDTQYF	TGTGCCAGCAGCGTAGGGCTAGCGTCAGATACGCAGTATTTT
-	-	TRBV28	TRBJ1-4	CASSSSGTPFF	TGTGCCAGCAGTTCCTCCGGGACGCCGTTTTTT
-	TRBD2	TRBV18	TRBJ2-5	CASSRGTSGSIVETQYF	TGTGCCAGCTCACGAGGGACTAGCGGGAGTATTGTAGAGACCCAGTACTTC
-	TRBD1	TRBV28	TRBJ1-5	CASRPTGGDQPQHF	TGTGCCAGCAGACCGACAGGGGGCGATCAGCCCCAGCATTTT
once	TRBD1	TRBV2	TRBJ2-3	CASSLDRGTDTQYF	TGTGCCAGCAGTTTGGACAGGGGCACAGATACGCAGTATTTT
-	TRBD1	TRBV27	TRBJ2-1	CASSAGTAYNEQFF	TGTGCCAGCAGTGCCGGGACAGCCTACAATGAGCAGTTCTTC
-	-	TRBV2	TRBJ1-5	CASSERYSNQPQHF	TGTGCCAGCAGTGAACGCTATAGCAATCAGCCCCAGCATTTT
-	TRBD2	TRBV5-4	TRBJ2-7	CASSLASSGIYEQYF	TGTGCCAGCAGCTTGGCTTCGAGCGGGATCTACGAGCAGTACTTC
-	-	TRBV7-2	TRBJ1-5	CASSLQGSNQPQHF	TGTGCCAGCAGCTTGCAGGGTAGCAATCAGCCCCAGCATTTT
-	-	TRBV5-4	TRBJ2-5	CASSLEAGRQETQYF	TGTGCCAGCAGCTTGGAAGCGGGTCGACAAGAGACCCAGTACTTC
once	TRBD2	TRBV28	TRBJ2-1	CASSIAGLYNEQFF	TGTGCCAGCAGTATAGCGGGTCTCTACAATGAGCAGTTCTTC
-	-	TRBV28	TRBJ1-2	CASRAPGGGPRSGYTF	TGTGCCAGCAGAGCCCCCGGTGGGGGCCCGAGGTCTGGCTACACCTTC
-	-	TRBV30	TRBJ2-5	CAWSTGRNQETQYF	TGTGCCTGGAGTACCGGACGGAACCAAGAGACCCAGTACTTC
-	TRBD2	TRBV7-6	TRBJ2-7	CASSPWTSETYEQYF	TGTGCCAGCAGCCCTTGGACTAGCGAGACCTACGAGCAGTACTTC
-	-	TRBV2	TRBJ1-1	CASRGGRAEAFF	TGTGCCAGCCGCGGGGGGCGAGCTGAAGCTTTCTTT
-	-	TRBV5-8	TRBJ1-3	CASSLAGYTIYF	TGTGCCAGCAGCTTGGCCGGTTACACCATATATTTT
-	-	TRBV7-9	TRBJ1-6	CASSPGDGNSPLHF	TGTGCCAGCAGCCCAGGGGACGGAAATTCACCCCTCCACTTT
-	-	TRBV11-2	TRBJ1-1	CASSSLVGENTEAFF	TGTGCCAGCAGCTCCCTGGTGGGAGAGAACACTGAAGCTTTCTTT
-	TRBD2	TRBV27	TRBJ2-2	CASSGGGGPSGELFF	TGTGCCAGCAGTGGCGGGGGGGGCCCAAGCGGGGAGCTGTTTTTT
-	TRBD2	TRBV19	TRBJ2-2	CASSRTSGSNTGELFF	TGTGCCAGTAGTAGGACTAGCGGGAGTAACACCGGGGAGCTGTTTTTT
-	TRBD2	TRBV6-5	TRBJ2-1	CASSSSGGSYNEQFF	TGTGCCAGCAGTTCTAGCGGGGGCTCCTACAATGAGCAGTTCTTC
-	TRBD2	TRBV18	TRBJ2-3	CASSPPASGGTDTQYF	TGTGCCAGCTCACCACCCGCTAGCGGGGGCACAGATACGCAGTATTTT
-	TRBD1	TRBV2	TRBJ2-2	CASRSYRGRDTGELFF	TGTGCCAGCAGGAGTTACAGGGGGCGGGACACCGGGGAGCTGTTTTTT
-	TRBD2	TRBV6-4	TRBJ2-3	CASSSSGSADTQYF	TGTGCCAGCAGTTCCAGCGGGAGTGCAGATACGCAGTATTTT
-	TRBD2	TRBV6-5	TRBJ2-1	CASSYSLAGNYNEQFF	TGTGCCAGCAGTTACAGTCTAGCGGGAAACTACAATGAGCAGTTCTTC
many	TRBD1	TRBV28	TRBJ1-5	CASSFAGGNQPQHF	TGTGCCAGCAGTTTCGCAGGGGGGAATCAGCCCCAGCATTTT
-	TRBD2	TRBV7-3	TRBJ2-1	CASSLGLAGNEQFF	TGTGCCAGCAGCTTAGGGCTAGCGGGCAATGAGCAGTTCTTC
-	-	TRBV14	TRBJ2-5	CASSQLSGMETQYF	TGTGCCAGCAGCCAATTATCCGGAATGGAGACCCAGTACTTC
once	-	TRBV5-1	TRBJ1-6	CASSTTGTDYNSPLHF	TGCGCCAGCAGCACAACCGGGACGGATTATAATTCACCCCTCCACTTT
once	-	TRBV4-3	TRBJ2-2	CASSHTSTRDGELFF	TGCGCCAGCAGCCATACCTCCACACGGGACGGGGAGCTGTTTTTT
once	-	TRBV19	TRBJ1-3	CASSRSPGQSSGNTIYF	TGTGCCAGTAGTCGAAGTCCTGGACAGAGCTCTGGAAACACCATATATTTT
-	-	TRBV11-1	TRBJ1-1	CASSLGQLNTEAFF	TGTGCCAGCAGCTTAGGGCAGCTGAACACTGAAGCTTTCTTT
-	TRBD1	TRBV24-1	TRBJ2-2	CATSDPNSPGQGATGELFF	TGTGCCACCAGTGATCCGAACAGCCCGGGACAGGGGGCCACCGGGGAGCTGTTTTTT
once	-	TRBV6-2/TRBV6-3	TRBJ2-1	CASSYRGPYNEQFF	TGTGCCAGCAGTTACAGGGGCCCGTACAATGAGCAGTTCTTC
-	-	TRBV11-2	TRBJ2-6	CASSLDDRISGANVLTF	TGTGCCAGCAGCTTAGATGACCGGATCTCTGGGGCCAACGTCCTGACTTTC
-	TRBD1	TRBV24-1	TRBJ1-3	CATSDPADRGPSGNTIYF	TGTGCCACCAGTGACCCCGCCGACAGGGGGCCCAGTGGAAACACCATATATTTT